This is a list of T cell receptor beta chains from one sample in a study of blood T cell repertoires in COVID-19. Only in-frame clones appear in the TCRdb table, and some are missing; sequencing was by immunoSEQ multiplex PCR. The data hold fewer than 400,000 clones, with 75% to 90% observed a single time. Material for sequencing was peripheral blood. These receptors were collected from a woman between 18 and 29 years old with acute or convalescent COVID-19. The CDR3 runs from the conserved cysteine through the conserved F or W. A D gene is named only where the DNA matches it firmly. Clone size is stated in some rows and not others, as once, few, many or a class when expanded.

TRBV11-1,.,TRBJ2-7,.,TGTGCCAGCAGCTTAGAAGTCGCAGGGAACTACGAGCAGTACTTC,CASSLEVAGNYEQYF
TRBV5-6,once,TRBJ2-5,.,TGTGCCAGCAGCTTGGCTGGGCAGGAAGAGACCCAGTACTTC,CASSLAGQEETQYF
TRBV19,many,TRBJ1-1,.,TGTGCCAGTAGTATAGTCCCGGGAGGAAACACTGAAGCTTTCTTT,CASSIVPGGNTEAFF
TRBV28,.,TRBJ1-1,.,TGTGCCAGCAGTTTTGCCAGGACTGAAGCTTTCTTT,CASSFARTEAFF
TRBV18,.,TRBJ1-5,.,TGTGCCAGCTCATACGACACCTCTAATCAGCCCCAGCATTTT,CASSYDTSNQPQHF
TRBV2,.,TRBJ2-1,TRBD2,TGTGCCAGCAGTCTGGGAAGCGGGAGTTGGCGGCGGAATGAGCAGTTCTTC,CASSLGSGSWRRNEQFF
TRBV9,.,TRBJ1-1,.,TGTGCCAGCAGCGTGGACAGTAATGAAGCTTTCTTT,CASSVDSNEAFF
TRBV7-2,.,TRBJ1-2,TRBD1,TGTGCCAGCAGCTTCCTTGATAAGGGGGCGCCATACACCTTC,CASSFLDKGAPYTF
TRBV2,.,TRBJ2-2,.,TGTGCCAGCAGAGCTCTAGCTATCGGGGAGCTGTTTTTT,CASRALAIGELFF
TRBV9,.,TRBJ1-2,TRBD1,TGTGCCAGCAGCGTAGACAGGGGGAACTATGGCTACACCTTC,CASSVDRGNYGYTF
TRBV19,.,TRBJ1-5,TRBD1,TGTGCCAGTAGCCCGGACAGGGGGCGCGGGCAGCCCCAGCATTTT,CASSPDRGRGQPQHF
TRBV9,.,TRBJ1-6,TRBD1,TGTGCCAGCAGCAAAGACAGGGTCTATAATTCACCCCTCCACTTT,CASSKDRVYNSPLHF
TRBV3-1/TRBV3-2,.,TRBJ1-1,.,TGTGCCAGCAGCCATCTGGCAGCTGAAGCTTTCTTT,CASSHLAAEAFF
TRBV21-1,.,TRBJ2-1,.,TGTGCCAGCAGCAAAGAGGGCAGGGGAGCTGAGCAGTTCTTC,CASSKEGRGAEQFF
TRBV9,.,TRBJ1-4,TRBD1,TGTGCCAGCGGCCAGGGACAGGGAAATGAAAAACTGTTTTTT,CASGQGQGNEKLFF
TRBV11-2,.,TRBJ2-7,.,TGTGCCAGCAGCCCGCTTGCCTCCCAGGGTGGCCGCTACGAGCAGTACTTC,CASSPLASQGGRYEQYF
TRBV6-5,.,TRBJ2-7,.,TGTGCCAGCTGCCCGGAGGGCCGTTTGGAGCAGTACTTC,CASCPEGRLEQYF
TRBV2,.,TRBJ1-2,TRBD1,TGTGCCATCCGGGACAGCCTTAACTATGGCTACACCTTC,CAIRDSLNYGYTF
TRBV6-1,.,TRBJ1-2,.,TGTGCCAGCAGTGAAGGGATAGCGCTGGGGGGCTACACCTTC,CASSEGIALGGYTF
TRBV18,.,TRBJ2-7,TRBD2,TGTGCCAGCTCACCGACAGCGGGAGTTGCCCACGAGCAGTACTTC,CASSPTAGVAHEQYF
TRBV19,once,TRBJ2-2,.,TGTGCCAGTAGTTTGGAACAGTCTCGGGGAAGCACCGGGGAGCTGTTTTTT,CASSLEQSRGSTGELFF
TRBV7-2,many,TRBJ2-2,.,TGTGCCAGCAGCCCCCGGGACTCCGACTCCGGGGAGCTGTTTTTT,CASSPRDSDSGELFF
TRBV19,.,TRBJ2-7,.,.,CASTSASGVGEQYF
TRBV5-5,.,TRBJ1-1,TRBD1,TGTGCCAGCAGCTTGACAGGGGGACAGAACACTGAAGCTTTCTTT,CASSLTGGQNTEAFF
TRBV2,few,TRBJ1-5,.,TGTGCCAGCAGTGGGGCAGGGCGAAATCAGCCCCAGCATTTT,CASSGAGRNQPQHF
TRBV5-1,once,TRBJ2-3,TRBD1,TGCGCCAGCAGCTCCAGGGGGCGGGAAGATACGCAGTATTTT,CASSSRGREDTQYF
TRBV6-5,.,TRBJ2-1,TRBD2,TGTGCCAGCAGTTTCTTCTCCCTAGGCGGGAGGCTTGAGCAGTTCTTC,CASSFFSLGGRLEQFF
TRBV5-1,.,TRBJ2-6,TRBD1,TGCGCCAGCAGCTTTCAGACAGGGACCTCTGGGGCCAACGTCCTGACTTTC,CASSFQTGTSGANVLTF
TRBV9,.,TRBJ2-2,.,TGTGCCAGCAGCGTAGGCGGAAGGAACACCGGGGAGCTGTTTTTT,CASSVGGRNTGELFF
TRBV28,.,TRBJ1-5,TRBD1,TGTGCCAGCAGGCCACAGGGGGCAGGCAATCAGCCCCAGCATTTT,CASRPQGAGNQPQHF
TRBV6-5,.,TRBJ1-3,TRBD1,TGTGCCAGTCTGGACAGGGGAAACACCATATATTTT,CASLDRGNTIYF
TRBV7-8,.,TRBJ1-2,TRBD1,TGTGCCAGCAGCAGGACAGGGGAGGAGTACTATGGCTACACCTTC,CASSRTGEEYYGYTF
TRBV28,.,TRBJ2-1,.,TGTGCCAGCAGTTTGCCCCCGACTCCCAATGAGCAGTTCTTC,CASSLPPTPNEQFF
TRBV9,.,TRBJ1-1,TRBD1,TGTGCCAGCAGCGTAGGAGGACAGGGTGTTGAAGCTTTCTTT,CASSVGGQGVEAFF
TRBV7-8,.,TRBJ1-4,TRBD1,TGTGCCAGCAGCCGACCGGGACAGGGAGGGGAAAAACTGTTTTTT,CASSRPGQGGEKLFF
TRBV9,.,TRBJ1-1,.,TGTGCCAGCAGCGTGGCAGATTTAAGGAACACTGAAGCTTTCTTT,CASSVADLRNTEAFF
TRBV27,.,TRBJ1-1,TRBD1,TGTGCCAGCAGTTTCGCGGGACAGATGAACACTGAAGCTTTCTTT,CASSFAGQMNTEAFF
TRBV19,.,TRBJ2-4,.,TGTGCCAGTAGAGACATTTACAAAAACATTCAGTACTTC,CASRDIYKNIQYF
TRBV2,.,TRBJ1-1,.,TGTGCCAGCAGGGGTGACATTGGCACTGAAGCTTTCTTT,CASRGDIGTEAFF
TRBV9,.,TRBJ1-6,.,TGTGCCAGCAGCGTAGACGTGACACCCAGTTGGGATTCACCCCTCCACTTT,CASSVDVTPSWDSPLHF
TRBV7-3,.,TRBJ1-2,.,TGTGCCAGCAGCTTAATGGGGGCGCAGGCAGATGGCTACACCTTC,CASSLMGAQADGYTF
TRBV27,.,TRBJ1-1,.,TGTGCCAGCAGGGCTGCTGGGCCGCGCACTGAAGCTTTCTTT,CASRAAGPRTEAFF
TRBV5-1,.,TRBJ2-5,.,TGCGCCAGCAGCTCTCGCCCGGGAGAGACCCAGTACTTC,CASSSRPGETQYF
TRBV2,.,TRBJ2-6,TRBD1,TGTGCCAGCAGTGTGGACAGGGCCGGGGCCAACGTCCTGACTTTC,CASSVDRAGANVLTF
TRBV7-9,.,TRBJ2-2,TRBD2,TGTGCCAGCAGCCCGACGGGGGGCACCGGGGAGCTGTTTTTT,CASSPTGGTGELFF
TRBV7-2,.,TRBJ2-3,TRBD1,TGTGCCAGCAGCTCCCAGGGACAGGGAACTACGCAGTATTTT,CASSSQGQGTTQYF
TRBV19,.,TRBJ1-1,TRBD1,TGTGCCAGTAGTATCCGACAGGGGCTCATGAACACTGAAGCTTTCTTT,CASSIRQGLMNTEAFF
TRBV18,.,TRBJ2-2,.,TGTGCCAGCTCCCCCACAGACGGGGAGCTGTTTTTT,CASSPTDGELFF
TRBV9,once,TRBJ1-4,.,TGTGCCAGCAGCCGCGACAGGACTAATGAAAAACTGTTTTTT,CASSRDRTNEKLFF
TRBV9,.,TRBJ2-7,TRBD1,TGTGCCAGCAGCGTAGGGGCAGGGGGCGGCGAAGAGCAGTACTTC,CASSVGAGGGEEQYF
TRBV6-1,.,TRBJ2-7,TRBD2,TGTGCCAGCAGTGATCTGGGGCGGGAGATAGGCTACGAGCAGTACTTC,CASSDLGREIGYEQYF